These T cell receptor beta chains were read from a single sample in a study of blood T cell repertoires in COVID-19. Clones were read by immunoSEQ multiplex PCR, and TCRdb kept only the in-frame ones, dropping some. The repertoire holds about 320,000 clones, about nine tenths seen once, with about 2.4% in the top ten. Sequencing was done on a sample of PBMCs or T cells enriched from blood (not recorded which). These receptors came from a man in his 60s who had recovered from COVID-19. CDR3s include the opening cysteine and the closing phenylalanine or tryptophan. A D gene is named only where the DNA matches it firmly. Size is omitted from some rows. Given values are once, few, many or a class for expanded clones.

TRBJ2-5,NA,TRBV5-1,NA,CASTSGEGGETQYF,TGCGCCAGCACCTCAGGGGAGGGCGGGGAGACCCAGTACTTC
TRBJ2-6,TRBD1,TRBV11-2,NA,CASSLDGDSVFEANVLTF,TGTGCCAGCAGCTTAGACGGGGACAGTGTGTTTGAGGCCAACGTCCTGACTTTC
TRBJ1-2,TRBD1,TRBV11-2,NA,CASSHQGAGGYTF,TGTGCCAGCAGCCACCAGGGGGCGGGTGGCTACACCTTC
TRBJ1-2,NA,TRBV19,NA,CASSMRMNYGYTF,TGTGCCAGTAGTATGAGGATGAACTATGGCTACACCTTC
TRBJ2-7,TRBD1,TRBV5-1,NA,CASSFHRDRGFEQYF,TGCGCCAGCAGCTTCCACCGGGACAGGGGTTTCGAGCAGTACTTC
TRBJ2-3,TRBD2,TRBV7-3,NA,CASSIGLGYEDTQYF,TGTGCCAGCAGCATCGGACTAGGGTACGAAGATACGCAGTATTTT
TRBJ2-1,TRBD1,TRBV10-3,NA,CANGDSYNEQFF,TGTGCCAACGGGGACAGCTACAATGAGCAGTTCTTC
TRBJ1-1,NA,TRBV27,NA,CASSLAGSFTEAFF,TGTGCCAGCAGTTTAGCAGGGTCTTTCACTGAAGCTTTCTTT
TRBJ1-2,NA,TRBV7-8,NA,CASSIQGTYGYTF,TGTGCCAGCAGCATACAGGGTACCTATGGCTACACCTTC
TRBJ2-1,TRBD2,TRBV9,NA,CASSVAIGTSGSSYNEQFF,TGTGCCAGCAGCGTAGCTATAGGGACTAGCGGCAGCTCCTACAATGAGCAGTTCTTC
TRBJ1-5,NA,TRBV6-5,NA,CASSPGAVSNQPQHF,TGTGCCAGCAGTCCAGGGGCAGTGAGCAATCAGCCCCAGCATTTT
TRBJ1-6,TRBD1,TRBV5-1,NA,CASSLYGTGGSPLHF,TGCGCCAGCAGCTTGTATGGGACAGGGGGTTCACCCCTCCACTTT
TRBJ2-7,TRBD2,TRBV10-2,few,CASSGGGLTYEQYF,TGCGCCAGCAGCGGCGGGGGGCTTACCTACGAGCAGTACTTC
TRBJ1-5,TRBD1,TRBV7-3,NA,CASSLIPGQAGVSNQPQHF,TGTGCCAGCAGCCTTATTCCGGGACAGGCGGGGGTTTCTAATCAGCCCCAGCATTTT
TRBJ2-5,TRBD1,TRBV29-1,NA,CSVVTGEETQYF,TGCAGCGTAGTTACAGGGGAAGAGACCCAGTACTTC
TRBJ1-1,NA,TRBV7-9,NA,CASSLQGSGTEAFF,TGTGCCAGCAGCTTACAGGGATCGGGCACTGAAGCTTTCTTT
TRBJ1-4,NA,TRBV4-2,NA,CASSQGWSNEKLFF,TGTGCCAGCAGCCAAGGTTGGAGTAATGAAAAACTGTTTTTT
TRBJ2-7,NA,TRBV3-1/TRBV3-2,NA,CASSPRSPRRYEQYF,TGTGCCAGCAGCCCGAGGAGCCCCCGGAGATACGAGCAGTACTTC
TRBJ2-1,TRBD1,TRBV4-1,NA,CASSQEQGWYEQFF,TGCGCCAGCAGCCAAGAACAGGGGTGGTATGAGCAGTTCTTC
TRBJ1-5,NA,TRBV6-6,NA,CASSYSRFPQPQHF,TGTGCCAGCAGTTACTCGAGATTTCCTCAGCCCCAGCATTTT
TRBJ2-1,TRBD2,TRBV4-1,NA,CASSLRLAGSYNEQFF,TGCGCCAGCAGCCTCAGACTAGCGGGCTCCTACAATGAGCAGTTCTTC
TRBJ2-7,NA,TRBV24-1,NA,CATSDLPRLF,TGTGCCACCAGTGATTTGCCTAGGCTATTC
TRBJ1-4,TRBD1,TRBV5-1,NA,CASMGQDNEKLFF,TGCGCCAGCATGGGACAGGATAATGAAAAACTGTTTTTT
TRBJ2-7,TRBD1,TRBV5-8,NA,CASSLSGGSLGEQYF,TGTGCCAGCAGCTTGTCAGGGGGCTCCCTAGGGGAGCAGTACTTC
TRBJ2-7,TRBD2,TRBV7-9,NA,CASSFRTGGEQYF,TGTGCCAGCAGCTTCCGAACGGGAGGCGAGCAGTACTTC
TRBJ2-5,NA,TRBV7-9,once,CASSRGTETQYF,TGTGCCAGCAGTCGAGGAACGGAGACCCAGTACTTC
TRBJ2-7,NA,TRBV7-2,NA,CASSTTGYSAQQYF,TGTGCCAGCAGCACGACGGGTTACTCAGCCCAGCAGTACTTC
TRBJ1-1,NA,TRBV18,once,CASSPRDPRTTFF,TGTGCCAGCTCACCACGGGATCCTAGGACAACTTTCTTT
TRBJ2-3,NA,TRBV18,once,CASSPTQRQGGGTQYF,TGTGCCAGCTCCCCTACGCAACGACAGGGTGGAGGGACGCAGTATTTT
TRBJ2-1,TRBD2,TRBV4-3,NA,CASSQGTSGGNEQFF,TGCGCCAGCAGCCAAGGGACTAGCGGGGGCAATGAGCAGTTCTTC
TRBJ2-2,NA,TRBV19,NA,CASSSGSDTGELFF,TGTGCCAGTAGCAGCGGCTCGGACACCGGGGAGCTGTTTTTT
TRBJ2-5,TRBD1,TRBV5-8,NA,CASSLSRTGPQETQYF,TGTGCCAGCAGCTTGTCCCGGACAGGGCCACAAGAGACCCAGTACTTC
TRBJ1-2,NA,TRBV6-5,NA,CASRTATNYGYTF,TGTGCCAGCAGGACAGCCACTAACTATGGCTACACCTTC
TRBJ2-1,TRBD2,TRBV11-3,NA,CASSFKGTSGVNEQFF,TGTGCCAGCAGCTTTAAGGGGACTAGCGGAGTCAATGAGCAGTTCTTC
TRBJ2-7,NA,TRBV3-1/TRBV3-2,NA,CASSKDIYEQYF,TGTGCCAGCAGCAAGGACATCTACGAGCAGTACTTC
TRBJ2-3,TRBD2,TRBV12-5,NA,CASGPLAGADTQYF,TGTGCTAGTGGTCCCTTAGCGGGAGCAGATACGCAGTATTTT
TRBJ1-6,NA,TRBV5-1,NA,CASSLSGNRGDSPLHF,TGCGCCAGCAGCTTGTCGGGGAATCGAGGAGATTCACCCCTCCACTTT
TRBJ1-6,TRBD1,TRBV7-9,once,CASSARTGAGSPLHF,TGTGCCAGCAGCGCACGGACAGGGGCAGGTTCACCCCTCCACTTT
TRBJ2-7,NA,TRBV28,NA,CASSLGVRTYEQYF,TGTGCCAGCAGTTTGGGCGTAAGAACCTACGAGCAGTACTTC
TRBJ2-7,NA,TRBV12-3/TRBV12-4,NA,CASTKDWPHEQYF,TGTGCCAGCACCAAGGACTGGCCCCACGAGCAGTACTTC
TRBJ1-3,NA,TRBV6-5,NA,CASSYSSLFAGNTIYF,TGTGCCAGCAGTTACTCGAGCCTATTTGCTGGAAACACCATATATTTT
TRBJ1-3,TRBD1,TRBV18,NA,CASSLGTGGSGNTIYF,TGTGCCAGCTCACTTGGGACAGGGGGCTCTGGAAACACCATATATTTT
TRBJ2-1,TRBD2,TRBV11-1,NA,CASSLGGSSYNEQFF,TGTGCCAGCAGCTTAGGCGGGAGCTCCTACAATGAGCAGTTCTTC
TRBJ1-2,NA,TRBV5-5,NA,CASSLGSDSNYGYTF,TGTGCCAGCAGCTTGGGTTCGGACTCTAACTATGGCTACACCTTC
TRBJ1-1,NA,TRBV5-6,NA,CASSLEIMGRRNTEAFF,TGTGCCAGCAGCTTAGAAATTATGGGCCGCAGGAACACTGAAGCTTTCTTT
TRBJ2-1,NA,TRBV12-3/TRBV12-4,NA,CASSLWAYNEQFF,TGTGCCAGCAGTTTATGGGCTTACAATGAGCAGTTCTTC
TRBJ2-7,TRBD2,TRBV19,NA,CASSGPRGGRSYEQYF,TGTGCCAGTAGTGGCCCCCGGGGGGGAAGATCCTACGAGCAGTACTTC
TRBJ1-5,TRBD1,TRBV10-3,NA,CAIREWDRGTQPQHF,TGTGCCATCAGAGAATGGGACAGGGGTACACAGCCCCAGCATTTT
TRBJ2-3,TRBD2,TRBV27,NA,CASSFRRAMGGSRDTQYF,TGTGCCAGCAGTTTTAGGAGAGCGATGGGAGGGAGTAGAGATACGCAGTATTTT
TRBJ1-5,TRBD1,TRBV2,NA,CASSDLGQLSNQPQHF,TGTGCCAGCAGCGACCTGGGACAGTTGAGCAATCAGCCCCAGCATTTT
TRBJ1-4,TRBD1,TRBV4-1,once,CASSQPGQGSEKLFF,TGCGCCAGCAGCCAACCGGGACAGGGTAGTGAAAAACTGTTTTTT
TRBJ1-2,NA,TRBV27,few,CASSPRGGSHYGYTF,TGTGCCAGCAGTCCCCGGGGAGGGAGTCACTATGGCTACACCTTC
TRBJ2-1,NA,TRBV27,NA,CASSPGVGTYNEQFF,TGTGCCAGCAGTCCAGGGGTAGGGACCTACAATGAGCAGTTCTTC
TRBJ1-3,TRBD1,TRBV19,NA,CASNRQGLGNTIYF,TGTGCCAGTAACCGACAGGGGTTAGGAAACACCATATATTTT
TRBJ1-6,NA,TRBV19,once,CASRAGAASPLHF,TGTGCCAGCAGAGCAGGGGCCGCTTCACCCCTCCACTTT